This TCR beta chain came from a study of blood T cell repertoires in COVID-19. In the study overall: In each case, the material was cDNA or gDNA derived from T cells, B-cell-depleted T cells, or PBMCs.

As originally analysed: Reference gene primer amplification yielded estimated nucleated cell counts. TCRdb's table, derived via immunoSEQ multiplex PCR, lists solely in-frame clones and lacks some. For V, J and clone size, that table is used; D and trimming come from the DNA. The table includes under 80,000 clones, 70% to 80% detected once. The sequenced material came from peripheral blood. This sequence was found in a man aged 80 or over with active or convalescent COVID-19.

DNA for the CDR3: TGTGCCAGCAGCTTGGGACTAGCGGGAGTGAACTACAATGAGCAGTTCTTC. Translating it yields CASSLGLAGVNYNEQFF. V and J are TRBV7-9 and TRBJ2-1; 14 positions agree with TRBD2. Trimming at V came to 3 bases and at J to 3 bases, leaving 4 bases not matched to a gene. In germline, CDR1 is SEHNR, CDR2 FQNEAQ (reference sequence). CDR3 length: 17 amino acids.